These 2 T cell receptor beta chains were sequenced from one sample in a study of T-cell memory formation after mild COVID-19. Using its own MiXCR run on the 5' RACE reads, TCRdb lists one record per CDR3 protein. Of approximately 300,000 distinct CDR3 sequences detected, approximately 19% appear once; the ten largest clones hold 21%. The sequencing input was PBMCs or a T cell subset sorted from them (not recorded which). The origin of the receptors is a man aged 18 to 29 who had mild COVID-19 (a few samples of this study predate the infection). Cell type and time point are not known.

This clonotype was observed a few times. The V gene is TRBV29-1, the J gene TRBJ2-1; the D gene is possibly TRBD1 (6 bases). The CDR3 loop spans 13 amino acids. Germline V gene data show CDR1 as SQVTM and CDR2 as ANQGSEA. V lost 6 bases to trimming and J lost 4 bases, with 13 bases between them. As DNA, the CDR3 is TGCAGCGTGGACCGGGACAATTACAATGAGCAGTTCTTC. Residues: CSVDRDNYNEQFF.

The chain recombines TRBV7-9 with TRBJ2-7; 10 nucleotides line up with TRBD1. CDR1 and CDR2 (germline): SEHNR, FQNEAQ (reference sequence). The CDR3 consists of 14 residues. V was pared by 5 bases and J by 7 bases, with 8 bases of the junction left unmatched. CDR3 in DNA: TGTGCCAGCAGCAGGACAGGGGGGGTGAATGAGCAGTACTTC. Protein sequence: CASSRTGGVNEQYF.